This TCR beta chain was identified in a study of control samples from healthy donors and cancer patients. This clone was detected a few times. The CDR3 is made up of 16 amino acids. V lost 5 bases to trimming and J lost 1 base, with 16 bases between them. The germline CDR1 and CDR2 sequences are SGHTA and FQGTGA. Method: immunoSEQ multiplex PCR; TCRdb's copy keeps in-frame clones and lacks some. The table records tens of thousands of clones, 85% of them present only once. The sequencing sample was made of blood. This receptor was identified in a man aged 35 to 55 in good health. J is TRBJ2-3 and V is TRBV7-3; no firm D call. This chain's CDR3 is CASSPSRPGRTDTQYF. CDR3 bases: TGTGCCAGCAGCCCATCTCGTCCTGGTCGCACAGATACGCAGTATTTT.